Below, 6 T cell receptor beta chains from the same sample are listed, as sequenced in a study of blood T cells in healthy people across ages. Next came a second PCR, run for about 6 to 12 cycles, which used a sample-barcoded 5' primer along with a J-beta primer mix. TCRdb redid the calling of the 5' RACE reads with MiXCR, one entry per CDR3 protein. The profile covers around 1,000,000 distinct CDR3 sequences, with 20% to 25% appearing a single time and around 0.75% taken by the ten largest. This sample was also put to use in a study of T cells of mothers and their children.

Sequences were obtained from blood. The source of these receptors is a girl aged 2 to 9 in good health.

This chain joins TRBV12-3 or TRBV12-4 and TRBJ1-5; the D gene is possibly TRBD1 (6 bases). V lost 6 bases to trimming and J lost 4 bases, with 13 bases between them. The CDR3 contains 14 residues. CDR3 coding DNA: TGTGCCAGCAGCCTCGGGGGGGCAAATCAGCCCCAGCATTTT. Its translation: CASSLGGANQPQHF.

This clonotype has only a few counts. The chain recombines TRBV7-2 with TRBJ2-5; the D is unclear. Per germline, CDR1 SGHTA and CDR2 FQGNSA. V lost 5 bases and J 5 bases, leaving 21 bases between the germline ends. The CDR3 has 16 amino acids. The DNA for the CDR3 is TGTGCCAGCAGCGCGATTTCCGGGCTTCTCTGGGAGACCCAGTACTTC. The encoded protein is CASSAISGLLWETQYF.

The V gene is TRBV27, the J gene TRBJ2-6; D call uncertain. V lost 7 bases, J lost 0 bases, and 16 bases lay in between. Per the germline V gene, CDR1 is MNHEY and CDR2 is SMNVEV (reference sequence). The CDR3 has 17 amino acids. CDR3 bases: TGTGCCAGCAAAGAAATCGAATCCCACTCTGGGGCCAACGTCCTGACTTTC. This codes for CASKEIESHSGANVLTF.

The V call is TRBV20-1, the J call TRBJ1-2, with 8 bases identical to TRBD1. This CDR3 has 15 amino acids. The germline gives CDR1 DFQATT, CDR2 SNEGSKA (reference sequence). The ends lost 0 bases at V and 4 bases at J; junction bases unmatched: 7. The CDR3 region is CSARDSAGTGYGYTF. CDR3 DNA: TGCAGTGCTAGAGACTCGGCAGGGACAGGCTATGGCTACACCTTC.

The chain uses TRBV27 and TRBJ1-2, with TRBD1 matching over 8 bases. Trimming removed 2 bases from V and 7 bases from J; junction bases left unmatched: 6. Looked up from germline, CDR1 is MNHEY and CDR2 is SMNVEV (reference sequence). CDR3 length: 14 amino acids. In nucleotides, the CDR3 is TGTGCCAGCAGTTTAGGCGGACAGGGAACTGGCTACACCTTC. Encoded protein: CASSLGGQGTGYTF.

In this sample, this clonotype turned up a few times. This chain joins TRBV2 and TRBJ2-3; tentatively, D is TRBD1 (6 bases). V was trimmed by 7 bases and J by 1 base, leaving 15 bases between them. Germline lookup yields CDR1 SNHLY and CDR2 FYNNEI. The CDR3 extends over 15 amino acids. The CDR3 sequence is CASNEQGLGTDTQYF. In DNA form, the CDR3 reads TGTGCCAGCAACGAACAGGGATTGGGCACAGATACGCAGTATTTT.